These 14 T cell receptor beta chains were sequenced from one sample in a study of T cell responses to AZD1222 COVID-19 vaccine. Sequenced by immunoSEQ multiplex PCR; TCRdb stores in-frame clones only, minus some. The table shows more than 110,000 clones, with roughly nine tenths occurring only once. The input for sequencing was peripheral blood, taken on day 0 of AZD1222 vaccination. All receptors come from an adult in good health.

The chain links TRBV7-2 to TRBJ1-5, with D uncertain. The CDR3 contains 13 residues. Trimming removed 5 bases from V and 4 bases from J, with 9 bases in between. Looked up from germline, CDR1 is SGHTA and CDR2 is FQGNSA. The CDR3 here is CASSDFGNQPQHF. In nucleotides, the CDR3 is TGTGCCAGCAGCGACTTTGGAAATCAGCCCCAGCATTTT.

The table lists this clone with a few counts. The chain couples TRBV5-4 to TRBJ2-2; TRBD2 matches 15 bases. Germline V gene data show CDR1 as SGHNT and CDR2 as YYREEE (reference sequence). The V gene end was trimmed by 10 bases and the J gene end by 7 bases; junction bases not matched to a gene: 14. CDR3 length: 17 amino acids. The CDR3: CASKAPGLAGGHGELFF. CDR3 bases: TGTGCCTCAAAAGCCCCGGGACTAGCGGGAGGTCACGGGGAGCTGTTTTTT.

The gene calls are TRBV30 and TRBJ2-7; D might be TRBD2 (5 bases). The CDR3 contains 14 residues. The V end lost 4 bases, the J end lost 3 bases, and 16 bases lay between the germline ends. Germline CDR1 is GTSNPN and CDR2 is SVGIG (reference sequence). CDR3 residues: CAWTETGILYEQYF. The CDR3 bases are TGTGCCTGGACGGAAACGGGAATACTCTACGAGCAGTACTTC.

V usage is TRBV29-1 and J usage is TRBJ1-3; D not certain. Germline-derived CDR1 and CDR2 are SQVTM and ANQGSEA. Deletions cut 5 bases from V and 4 bases from J, with 9 bases between. The CDR3 covers 12 residues. The CDR3 here is CSVSAAGNTIYF. Here the CDR3 DNA reads TGCAGCGTTAGCGCTGCCGGAAACACCATATATTTT.

The chain joins TRBV15 to TRBJ1-5; tentative D call: TRBD1 (5 bases). The length of the CDR3 is 20 residues. The V end was cut by 0 bases, the J end by 6 bases, with 27 bases between. Germline lookup yields CDR1 LNHNV and CDR2 YYDKDF (reference sequence). CDR3 DNA sequence: TGTGCCACCAGCAGAGATCGTCATGGTGGGGCACTGAGCGGAAGTCAGCCCCAGCATTTT. The encoded protein is CATSRDRHGGALSGSQPQHF.

The gene calls are TRBV6-5 and TRBJ1-1, with TRBD1 matching over 8 bases. CDR1 MNHEY and CDR2 SVGAGI come from the germline V gene. The CDR3 loop spans 14 amino acids. With V trimmed by 7 bases and J by 0 bases, 4 bases remained unmatched. In nucleotides, the CDR3 is TGTGCCAGCATGGGGACAGGCATGAACACTGAAGCTTTCTTT. Amino acids: CASMGTGMNTEAFF.

This rearrangement joins TRBV5-4 to TRBJ2-5; TRBD2 matches at 13 bases. The CDR3 extends over 18 amino acids. The trim removed 0 bases at V and 2 bases at J, leaving 7 bases unmatched. Germline V CDR1 and CDR2: SGHNT, YYREEE (reference sequence). CDR3 loop: CASSLGPKLAGGQETQYF. The CDR3 DNA sequence: TGTGCCAGCAGCTTGGGGCCCAAACTAGCGGGAGGGCAAGAGACCCAGTACTTC. The full variable domain, completed using reference TRBV5-4 and TRBJ2-5, is ETGVTQSPTHLIKTRGQQVTLRCSSQSGHNTVSWYQQALGQGPQFIFQYYREEENGRGNFPPRFSGLQFPNYSSELNVNALELDDSALYLCASSLGPKLAGGQETQYFGPGTRLLVL.

The chain combines TRBV28 with TRBJ2-7; D is uncertain. The CDR3 extends over 12 amino acids. V gave up 8 bases and J gave up 0 bases, with 8 bases separating them. CDR1 and CDR2 (germline): MDHEN, SYDVKM. CDR3 coding DNA: TGTGCCAGCGGAGAGAGCTCCTACGAGCAGTACTTC. As protein: CASGESSYEQYF. Full variable domain (remainder filled in from reference TRBV28 and TRBJ2-7): DVKVTQSSRYLVKRTGEKVFLECVQDMDHENMFWYRQDPGLGLRLIYFSYDVKMKEKGDIPEGYSVSREKKERFSLILESASTNQTSMYLCASGESSYEQYFGPGTRLTVT.

The chain is built from TRBV3-1 (or the pseudogene TRBV3-2) and TRBJ1-2; no clear D gene. Trimming took off 4 bases at V and 11 bases at J, with 14 bases between the two ends. This CDR3 is built from 12 residues. The germline gives CDR1 LGHDT, CDR2 YNNKEL (reference sequence). CDR3 coding DNA: TGTGCCAGCAGCCCCATAGGGAGGGAATACACCTTC. This sequence encodes CASSPIGREYTF.

V gene TRBV19 combines with J gene TRBJ1-5; D might be TRBD1 (5 bases). This CDR3 region has 15 residues. From germline, CDR1 is LNHDA and CDR2 SQIVND (reference sequence). V was clipped by 0 bases and J by 3 bases, with 9 bases between them. The CDR3 is CASSIEGQLNQPQHF. For the CDR3, the DNA is TGTGCCAGTAGTATAGAGGGGCAACTCAATCAGCCCCAGCATTTT.

The chain couples TRBV23-1 to TRBJ1-6, with D perhaps TRBD1 (6 bases). TRBV23-1 is assigned to the ORF class and has an uncertain function. V lost 2 bases and J 9 bases, leaving 17 bases between the germline ends. CDR3 size: 16 residues. The CDR3 bases are TGCGCCAGCAGTCAAGCGGGGGCTGGTGGAATTTCACCCCTCCACTTT. Translated: CASSQAGAGGISPLHF.

The table lists this clone with a few counts. The identical CDR3 is also encoded by other nucleotide sequences in the sample. Here the CDR3 reads CASSFLSGTDTQYF. CDR3 bases: TGTGCCAGCAGTTTTCTTAGCGGCACAGATACGCAGTATTTT. The V gene is TRBV28, the J gene TRBJ2-3; a possible D gene is TRBD2 (5 bases). V shed 3 bases and J shed 1 base, with 8 bases lying between them. The CDR3 has 14 residues. Germline CDR1 MDHEN, CDR2 SYDVKM.

V and J are TRBV12-1 and TRBJ2-3; TRBD2, the D gene given by the table, was not confirmed from the DNA. TRBV12-1 is annotated as a pseudogene. The CDR3 spans 19 residues. CDR3 amino acids: CASSFWGLAGGTREDTQYF. The DNA of the CDR3 is TGTGCCAGCAGCTTTTGGGGGCTAGCGGGAGGTACTAGGGAAGATACGCAGTATTTT.

The V gene is TRBV6-4, the J gene TRBJ2-7; 9 bases map to TRBD2. Germline V gives CDR1 MRHNA, CDR2 SNTAGT. The CDR3 runs 15 residues. V trimming: 2 bases; J trimming: 6 bases; junction bases outside the gene matches: 8. CDR3 nucleotides: TGTGCCAGCAGTGACACGGCGGGAGGGCCCCCCGAGCAGTACTTC. Its translation is CASSDTAGGPPEQYF.